The 18 T cell receptor beta chains below were found in one sample sequenced in a study of cytotoxic CD8 clonotypes in ibrutinib-treated CLL. Some clones are missing from TCRdb's copy, which holds only in-frame ones; the method was immunoSEQ multiplex PCR. Of 140,000 to 150,000 clones in the sample, around 76% are singletons; the top ten hold approximately 5.1%. This specimen was PBMCs, taken after 24 months of ibrutinib treatment. The receptor set was obtained from a human donor with chronic lymphocytic leukemia.

This clone was detected only a few times. CDR3: CASSLDRDQPQHF. The CDR3 nucleotides read TGTGCCAGCAGCTTAGACAGGGATCAGCCCCAGCATTTT. The chain carries TRBV11-1 and TRBJ1-5; a weak D match, TRBD1 (6 bases). CDR1 is SGHAT and CDR2 is FQDESV in the germline V gene (reference sequence). Trimming removed 1 base from V and 5 bases from J, with 6 bases in between. The CDR3 covers 13 residues.

The rearrangement joins TRBV28 to TRBJ1-1; 7 nucleotides agree with TRBD1. The CDR3 consists of 13 residues. V was clipped by 6 bases and J by 3 bases; unmatched bases: 4. The V gene's germline CDR1 is MDHEN and CDR2 SYDVKM. CDR3 sequence: CASRPQGYTEAFF. CDR3 bases: TGTGCCAGCAGGCCACAGGGGTACACTGAAGCTTTCTTT. The full variable domain, completed using reference TRBV28 and TRBJ1-1, is DVKVTQSSRYLVKRTGEKVFLECVQDMDHENMFWYRQDPGLGLRLIYFSYDVKMKEKGDIPEGYSVSREKKERFSLILESASTNQTSMYLCASRPQGYTEAFFGQGTRLTVV.

The chain uses TRBV5-1 and TRBJ2-1; no clear D. This CDR3 has 13 residues. Trimming shortened V by 0 bases and J by 6 bases, and 7 bases separated the two germline ends. CDR1 is SGHRS and CDR2 is YFSETQ in the germline V gene. CDR3 DNA sequence: TGCGCCAGCAGCTTGGTGGGCGTCAATGAGCAGTTCTTC. Translated, it gives CASSLVGVNEQFF.

This clone was detected a few times. The rearrangement joins TRBV27 to TRBJ1-6, with D perhaps TRBD1 (6 bases). Trimming cost V 8 bases and J 7 bases, with 12 bases left between them. CDR1 MNHEY and CDR2 SMNVEV come from the germline V gene (reference sequence). This CDR3 region has 13 residues. In nucleotides, the CDR3 is TGTGCCAGCCACAGGGCCCTGAATTCACCCCTCCACTTT. The encoded protein is CASHRALNSPLHF.

The chain recombines TRBV5-1 with TRBJ1-4; 8 bases are a match to TRBD1. The CDR3 contains 15 residues. V lost 4 bases and J lost 0; bases outside the gene matches: 2. Germline loops: CDR1 SGHRS, CDR2 YFSETQ. This CDR3 reads CASSAQGATNEKLFF. CDR3 DNA sequence: TGCGCCAGCAGCGCACAGGGGGCAACTAATGAAAAACTGTTTTTT.

The CDR3 loop is CASSEREAKNIQYF. CDR3 DNA: TGTGCCAGCAGTGAAAGGGAGGCCAAAAACATTCAGTACTTC. The chain employs TRBV2 and TRBJ2-4, with D perhaps TRBD2 (5 bases). Trimming took 2 bases from V and 1 from J, leaving 6 bases between them. Germline V gene lookup returns CDR1 SNHLY and CDR2 FYNNEI. The CDR3 spans 14 residues.

V usage is TRBV7-2 and J usage is TRBJ1-1; D not resolved. V was clipped by 5 bases and J by 0 bases, with 7 bases between them. Per germline, CDR1 SGHTA and CDR2 FQGNSA. The CDR3 totals 13 residues. The DNA of the CDR3 is TGTGCCAGCAGCCCCGACATGAACACTGAAGCTTTCTTT. Protein: CASSPDMNTEAFF.

A word on this clone: This specimen includes other DNA sequences encoding the same CDR3. The chain is built from TRBV28 and TRBJ2-6; D not resolved. Germline values: CDR1 MDHEN, CDR2 SYDVKM. V lost 5 bases and J lost 0, with 2 bases in between. The CDR3 is 13 residues long. The CDR3 DNA is TGTGCCAGCAGTCCCTCTGGGGCCAACGTCCTGACTTTC. This gives the protein CASSPSGANVLTF.

This clone was observed a handful of times. The J gene is TRBJ2-6, the V gene TRBV9, with TRBD1 matching 8 bases. The ends lost 2 bases at V and 0 bases at J; junction bases unmatched: 4. This CDR3 has 17 residues. CDR1 SGDLS and CDR2 YYNGEE come from the germline V gene. This chain's CDR3 is CASSVGQGVSGANVLTF. The CDR3 coding sequence is TGTGCCAGCAGCGTCGGACAGGGAGTCTCTGGGGCCAACGTCCTGACTTTC.

This chain links TRBV7-8 with TRBJ1-2, with 7 bases lining up with TRBD1. J gave up 0 bases and V 7 bases, and 5 bases lay outside the gene matches. Per germline, CDR1 SGHVS and CDR2 FQNEAQ. This CDR3 region has 14 residues. The CDR3 sequence: CASTRDRTNYGYTF. In DNA form, the CDR3 reads TGTGCCAGCACCCGGGACAGAACTAACTATGGCTACACCTTC. Full variable domain (outside the CDR3, taken from reference TRBV7-8 and TRBJ1-2): GAGVSQSPRYKVAKRGQDVALRCDPISGHVSLFWYQQALGQGPEFLTYFQNEAQLDKSGLPSDRFFAERPEGSVSTLKIQRTQQEDSAVYLCASTRDRTNYGYTFGSGTRLTVV.

The chain links TRBV5-1 to TRBJ1-1; 7 bases map to TRBD1. Germline CDR1 SGHRS, CDR2 YFSETQ. The J segment lost 0 bases and the V segment lost 2 bases, leaving 4 bases of the junction unmatched. The CDR3 length is 15 residues. The DNA for the CDR3 is TGCGCCAGCAGCTTAGGTGACAGGGTGAACACTGAAGCTTTCTTT. The encoded protein is CASSLGDRVNTEAFF.

This clone was observed once. The CDR3 spells CASSLALRGETQYF. CDR3 coding DNA: TGTGCCAGCAGCTTGGCTCTGCGCGGGGAGACCCAGTACTTC. The chain recombines TRBV5-8 with TRBJ2-5, with D possibly being TRBD2 (5 bases). Germline values: CDR1 SGHTS, CDR2 YDEGEE. With 0 bases removed from V and 5 bases from J, the gap between germline ends came to 11 bases. The CDR3 consists of 14 residues.

The rearrangement joins TRBV6-5 to TRBJ2-5; D might be TRBD1 (6 bases). This CDR3 has 15 residues. The V end was cut by 1 base, the J end by 3 bases, with 12 bases between. Germline-derived CDR1 and CDR2 are MNHEY and SVGAGI. The CDR3 spells CASSYWGQLEETQYF. The CDR3 coding sequence is TGTGCCAGCAGTTACTGGGGGCAGCTAGAAGAGACCCAGTACTTC.

The rearrangement joins TRBV5-4 to TRBJ2-1; D gene unclear. The V end was cut by 0 bases, the J end by 6 bases, with 1 base between. The CDR3 is 11 residues long. Per germline, CDR1 SGHNT and CDR2 YYREEE (reference sequence). The chain's CDR3 is CASSLGNEQFF. The CDR3 DNA sequence: TGTGCCAGCAGCTTGGGCAATGAGCAGTTCTTC.

The chain couples TRBV10-3 to TRBJ2-3; 8 nucleotides align to TRBD2. Germline CDR1 is ENHRY and CDR2 is SYGVKD. This CDR3 spans 17 amino acids. J gave up 1 base and V 10 bases, and 16 bases lay outside the gene matches. CDR3 coding DNA: TGTGCCACCACGGCCCGCGGGAGGTCCGGGGGCACAGATACGCAGTATTTT. Protein product: CATTARGRSGGTDTQYF.

This sequence joins TRBV5-1 and TRBJ2-3; no clear D gene. Trimming removed 0 bases from V and 2 bases from J, with 7 bases in between. Germline CDR1 is SGHRS and CDR2 is YFSETQ. The CDR3 runs to 14 residues. The CDR3 DNA is TGCGCCAGCAGCTTGGTGGCCCCCACAGATACGCAGTATTTT. This encodes CASSLVAPTDTQYF.

Concerning this clone: Relative to the germline gene, one junction end is altered; a read error may explain this. The chain joins TRBV19 to TRBJ2-3, with a possible D match to TRBD2 (7 bases). This CDR3 is built from 19 residues. CDR1 is LNHDA and CDR2 is SQIVND in the germline V gene (reference sequence). The CDR3 nucleotides are TGTGCCAGTAGTATGGGGGGCGGTTGGCTAGCGGACAGCACAGATTCGCAGTATTTT. It is translated as CASSMGGGWLADSTDSQYF.

The chain is built from TRBV7-6 and TRBJ2-2; the D gene could be TRBD1 or TRBD2 (5 bases each). Germline V gene sequence: CDR1 SGHVS, CDR2 FNYEAQ. This CDR3 contains 16 residues. Deletions cut 4 bases from V and 3 bases from J, with 15 bases between. The CDR3 reads CASSYRTAGDTGELFF. The DNA for the CDR3 is TGTGCCAGCAGCTACAGGACGGCCGGGGACACCGGGGAGCTGTTTTTT.